Listed here is a single T cell receptor beta chain. Its cognate antigen is unknown. Sequencing was performed with immunoSEQ multiplex PCR; in TCRdb, only in-frame clones are kept and a portion is missing. The table has fewer than 2.5 million clones, 80% to 95% seen once. The data were taken from a study of shared clonotypes between healthy human individuals. Whole-study results and caveats: Around 4.9% of naive CD4 clonotypes were shared across a handful of donors.

The CDR3 runs to 16 residues. Germline lookup yields CDR1 SGHRS and CDR2 YFSETQ. V gave up 8 bases and J gave up 5 bases; unmatched junction bases: 17. The receptor comes from a man between 18 and 35 years old in good health. Some clones in this sample may be carry-over from other donors' samples. The rearrangement uses TRBV5-1 and TRBJ2-7; 9 nucleotides line up with TRBD1. The sequencing input was naive CD4+ T cells from PBMCs. The subset denotes: CD45RA+ positively selected. CDR3 coding DNA: TGCGCCAGTTCTCCGGGAGACGGGACAGGGCAGAACGAGCAGTACTTC. The encoded protein is CASSPGDGTGQNEQYF.